This T cell receptor beta chain was obtained from a study of PD-1 blockade in classical Hodgkin lymphoma. Study outcomes and limitations: Reported baseline diversity: healthy donors highest, relapsed/refractory patients lowest.

Time point described: newly diagnosed, previously untreated cHL patient sample. Starting with thawed PBMCs, CD4+ T cells were purified by magnetic negative selection. Clones were sequenced by immunoSEQ multiplex PCR, and TCRdb holds only the in-frame ones, with some missing. The sample has tens of thousands of clones; about 87% are singletons. Details on this clone: Its specificity is unknown.

Germline V CDR1 and CDR2: SNHLY, FYNNEI. The CDR3 is made up of 15 amino acids. The V and J ends lost 0 bases and 3 bases respectively, with 8 bases between them. The material sequenced was CD4+ T cells from blood. The source of this sequence is a human donor with classical Hodgkin lymphoma. The chain links TRBV2 to TRBJ2-2; D gene unclear. CDR3 DNA sequence: TGTGCCAGCAGTGAAGCGCCCGGCGACACCGGGGAGCTGTTTTTT. Protein: CASSEAPGDTGELFF.